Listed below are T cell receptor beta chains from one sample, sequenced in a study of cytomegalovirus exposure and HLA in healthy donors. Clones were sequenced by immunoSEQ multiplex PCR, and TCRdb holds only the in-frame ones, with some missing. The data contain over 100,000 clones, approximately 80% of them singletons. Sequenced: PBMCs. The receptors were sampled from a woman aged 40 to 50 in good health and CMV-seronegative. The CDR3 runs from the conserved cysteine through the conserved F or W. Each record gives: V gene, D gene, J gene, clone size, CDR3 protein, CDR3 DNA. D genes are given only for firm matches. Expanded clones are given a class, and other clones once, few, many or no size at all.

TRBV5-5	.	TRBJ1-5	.	CASSLEWVRDQPQHF	TGTGCCAGCAGCTTGGAGTGGGTTCGGGATCAGCCCCAGCATTTT
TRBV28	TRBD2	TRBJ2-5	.	CASSPGTSQETQYF	TGTGCCAGCAGCCCCGGGACTAGCCAAGAGACCCAGTACTTC
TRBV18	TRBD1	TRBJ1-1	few	CASSAGTVNTEAFF	TGTGCCAGCTCGGCCGGGACAGTGAACACTGAAGCTTTCTTT
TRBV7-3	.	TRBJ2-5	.	CASSPGTSQGETQYF	TGTGCCAGCAGTCCTGGGACTTCCCAGGGAGAGACCCAGTACTTC
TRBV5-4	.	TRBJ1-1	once	CASSHGQNTEAFF	TGTGCCAGCAGCCATGGGCAAAACACTGAAGCTTTCTTT
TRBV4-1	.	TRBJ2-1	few	CASSRGLRGYNEQFF	TGCGCCAGCAGCCGGGGACTCAGGGGGTACAATGAGCAGTTCTTC
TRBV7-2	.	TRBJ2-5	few	CASSLGSGTTKTQYF	TGTGCCAGCAGCTTGGGTAGCGGTACGACAAAGACCCAGTACTTC
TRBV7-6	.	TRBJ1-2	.	CASSSRQNYGYTF	TGTGCCAGCAGCTCTCGACAGAACTATGGCTACACCTTC
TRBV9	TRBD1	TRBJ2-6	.	CASSRYETGVFGANVLTF	TGTGCCAGCAGCAGGTACGAGACAGGGGTTTTCGGGGCCAACGTCCTGACTTTC
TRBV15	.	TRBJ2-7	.	CATSRDWGRGYYEQYF	TGTGCCACCAGCAGAGATTGGGGGAGGGGGTACTACGAGCAGTACTTC
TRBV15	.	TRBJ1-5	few	CATSRDPGSAGGPQHF	TGTGCCACCAGCAGAGATCCAGGGTCCGCCGGGGGGCCCCAGCATTTT
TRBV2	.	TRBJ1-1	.	CASRASNDRITEAFF	TGTGCCAGCAGAGCATCAAACGACAGGATCACTGAAGCTTTCTTT
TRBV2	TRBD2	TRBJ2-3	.	CASSPLAGGADTQYF	TGTGCCAGCAGCCCCTTAGCGGGAGGGGCAGATACGCAGTATTTT
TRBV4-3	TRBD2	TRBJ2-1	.	CASSQAGTRRNEQFF	TGCGCCAGCAGCCAAGCGGGGACTAGAAGGAATGAGCAGTTCTTC
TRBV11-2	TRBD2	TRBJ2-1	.	CASSPWDYLGEQFF	TGTGCCAGCAGCCCTTGGGACTACCTGGGTGAGCAGTTCTTC
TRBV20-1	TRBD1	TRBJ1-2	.	CSAGQGYGYTF	TGCAGTGCCGGACAGGGGTATGGCTACACCTTC
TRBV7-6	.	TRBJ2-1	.	CASSIGTDNEQFF	TGTGCCAGCAGCATTGGGACTGACAATGAGCAGTTCTTC
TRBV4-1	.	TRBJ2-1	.	CASSQVALVNEQFF	TGCGCCAGCAGCCAAGTAGCGCTAGTTAATGAGCAGTTCTTC
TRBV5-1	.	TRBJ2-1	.	CASKIGEAEFEQFF	TGCGCCAGCAAGATAGGGGAGGCGGAGTTTGAGCAGTTCTTC
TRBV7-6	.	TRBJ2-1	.	CASSLVKLALSYNEQFF	TGTGCCAGCAGCTTAGTCAAACTAGCCCTCTCCTACAATGAGCAGTTCTTC
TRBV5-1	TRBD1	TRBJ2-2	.	CASSFGTGGTGELFF	TGCGCCAGCAGCTTCGGGACAGGGGGCACCGGGGAGCTGTTTTTT
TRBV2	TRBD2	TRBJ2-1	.	CASSEWAGEDNEQFF	TGTGCCAGCAGTGAATGGGCGGGGGAGGACAATGAGCAGTTCTTC
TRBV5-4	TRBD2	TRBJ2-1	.	CASSPPGLGALNEQFF	TGTGCCAGCAGTCCTCCGGGACTAGGGGCTCTCAATGAGCAGTTCTTC
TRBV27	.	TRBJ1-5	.	CASSTSPEGNQPQHF	TGTGCCAGCAGTACATCTCCCGAGGGCAATCAGCCCCAGCATTTT
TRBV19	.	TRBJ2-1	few	CASRTPKPPLGYEQFF	TGTGCCAGTAGAACACCTAAACCCCCACTCGGGTATGAGCAGTTCTTC
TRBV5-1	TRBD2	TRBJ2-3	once	CASSPTSGTDTQYF	TGCGCCAGCAGCCCCACTAGCGGTACAGATACGCAGTATTTT
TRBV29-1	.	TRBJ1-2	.	CSVGHNYGYTF	TGCAGCGTCGGACATAACTATGGCTACACCTTC